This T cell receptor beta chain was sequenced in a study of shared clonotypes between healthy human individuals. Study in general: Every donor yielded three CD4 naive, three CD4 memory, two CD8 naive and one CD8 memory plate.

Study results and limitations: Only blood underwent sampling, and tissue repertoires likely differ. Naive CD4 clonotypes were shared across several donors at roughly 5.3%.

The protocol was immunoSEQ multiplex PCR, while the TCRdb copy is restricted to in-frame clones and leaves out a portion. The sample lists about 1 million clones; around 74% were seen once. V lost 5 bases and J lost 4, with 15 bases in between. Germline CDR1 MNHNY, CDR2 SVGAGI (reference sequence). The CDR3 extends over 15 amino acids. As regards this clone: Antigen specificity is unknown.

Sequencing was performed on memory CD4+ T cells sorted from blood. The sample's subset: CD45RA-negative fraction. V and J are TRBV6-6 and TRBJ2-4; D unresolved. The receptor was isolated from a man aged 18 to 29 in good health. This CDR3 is CASSTNPRQKNIQYF. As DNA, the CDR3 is TGTGCCAGCAGTACCAACCCCCGGCAGAAAAACATTCAGTACTTC.